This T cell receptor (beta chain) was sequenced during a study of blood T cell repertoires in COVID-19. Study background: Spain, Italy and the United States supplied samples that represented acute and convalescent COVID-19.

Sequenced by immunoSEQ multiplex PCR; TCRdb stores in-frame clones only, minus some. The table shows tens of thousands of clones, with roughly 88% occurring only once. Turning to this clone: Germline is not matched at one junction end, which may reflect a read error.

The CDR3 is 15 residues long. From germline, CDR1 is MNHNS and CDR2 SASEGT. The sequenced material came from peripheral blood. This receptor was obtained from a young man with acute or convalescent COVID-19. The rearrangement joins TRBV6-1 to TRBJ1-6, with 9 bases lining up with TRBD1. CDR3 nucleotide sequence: TGTGCCAGCAGAGAAGGGGACAGGGCTAGTTCACCCCTCCACTTT. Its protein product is CASREGDRASSPLHF.